This record concerns one TCR beta chain sequence. PBMCs were cryopreserved, and approximately 1.8 micrograms of genomic DNA from them went into TCR beta libraries. The protocol was immunoSEQ multiplex PCR, while the TCRdb copy is restricted to in-frame clones and leaves out a portion. This sample has 130,000 to 150,000 clones, with 79% found just once. The sample comes from a study of cytotoxic CD8 clonotypes in ibrutinib-treated CLL. Turning to the study itself: Included were 10 to 12 relapsed/refractory and about 15 treatment-naive patients, of whom roughly 17 were IGHV unmutated.

The source was PBMCs, collected after 12 months of ibrutinib treatment. The clonotype originates from a human donor with chronic lymphocytic leukemia.

This CDR3 reads CSARTSGSVYF. CDR3 in DNA: TGCAGTGCTAGGACTAGCGGGAGTGTTTACTTC. J is TRBJ2-7 and V is TRBV20-1; 12 bases are a match to TRBD2. CDR3 length: 11 amino acids. V shed 3 bases, J shed 13 bases, and the junction held 4 bases outside the gene matches. CDR1 is DFQATT and CDR2 is SNEGSKA in the germline V gene (reference sequence).